This TCR beta chain was sequenced during a study of T cell responses to AZD1222 COVID-19 vaccine. Study-wide findings and caveats: Just six or seven AZD1222 recipients tested seropositive at baseline. Every sample of the repertoires postdated the peak T cell response. Clonal diversity may have been underestimated in mostly white British donors.

In the case of this clone: Antigen: not known.

The data were produced by immunoSEQ multiplex PCR, yet TCRdb's version contains in-frame clones alone and is incomplete. This sample has about 92,000 clones, with more than 75% found just once. Germline V gives CDR1 MDHEN, CDR2 SYDVKM. V was trimmed by 8 bases and J by 4 bases, leaving 11 bases between them. This CDR3 has 12 amino acids. The source of this sequence is an adult in good health. This chain connects TRBV28 to TRBJ1-1, with D tentatively TRBD1 (6 bases). The sequencing here drew on peripheral blood, taken on day 0 of AZD1222 vaccination. The CDR3 nucleotides read TGTGCCAGCTCGGACAGCGGCACTGAAGCTTTCTTT. Its translation: CASSDSGTEAFF.